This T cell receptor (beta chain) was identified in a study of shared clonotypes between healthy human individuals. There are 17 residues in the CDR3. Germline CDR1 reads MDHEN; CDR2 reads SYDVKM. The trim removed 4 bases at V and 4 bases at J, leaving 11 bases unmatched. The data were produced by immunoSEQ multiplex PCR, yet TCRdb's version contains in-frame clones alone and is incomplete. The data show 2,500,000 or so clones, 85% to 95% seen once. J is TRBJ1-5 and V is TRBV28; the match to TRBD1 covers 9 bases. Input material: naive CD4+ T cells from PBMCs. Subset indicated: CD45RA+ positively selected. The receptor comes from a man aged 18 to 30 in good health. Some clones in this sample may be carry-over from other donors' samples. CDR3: CASSSSGTGLGNQPQHF. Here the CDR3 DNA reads TGTGCCAGCAGTTCATCCGGGACAGGGTTGGGAAATCAGCCCCAGCATTTT.